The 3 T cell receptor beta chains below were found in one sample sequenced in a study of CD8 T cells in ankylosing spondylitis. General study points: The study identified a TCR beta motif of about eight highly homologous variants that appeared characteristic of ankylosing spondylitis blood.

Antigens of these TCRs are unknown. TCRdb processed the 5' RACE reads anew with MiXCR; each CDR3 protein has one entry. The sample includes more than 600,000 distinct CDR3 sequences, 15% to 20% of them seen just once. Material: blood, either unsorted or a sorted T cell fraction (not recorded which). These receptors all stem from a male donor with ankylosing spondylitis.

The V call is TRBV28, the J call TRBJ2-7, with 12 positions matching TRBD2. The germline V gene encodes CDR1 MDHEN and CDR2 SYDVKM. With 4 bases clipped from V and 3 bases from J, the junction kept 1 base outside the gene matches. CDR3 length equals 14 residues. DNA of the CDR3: TGTGCCAGCAGTTCTAGCGGGAGGGGCTACGAGCAGTACTTC. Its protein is CASSSSGRGYEQYF.

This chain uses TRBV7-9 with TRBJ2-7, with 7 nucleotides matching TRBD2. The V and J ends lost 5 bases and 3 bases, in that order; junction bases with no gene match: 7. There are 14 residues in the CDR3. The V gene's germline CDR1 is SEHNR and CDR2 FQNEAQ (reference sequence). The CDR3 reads CASSPVGGGYEQYF. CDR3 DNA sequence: TGTGCCAGCAGCCCAGTGGGGGGGGGCTACGAGCAGTACTTC.

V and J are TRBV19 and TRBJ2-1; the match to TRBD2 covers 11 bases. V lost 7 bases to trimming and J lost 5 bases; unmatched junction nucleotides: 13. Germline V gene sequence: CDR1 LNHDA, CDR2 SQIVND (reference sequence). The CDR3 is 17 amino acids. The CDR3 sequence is CASTYRPSGRSHNEQFF. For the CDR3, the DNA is TGTGCCAGTACCTATCGGCCTAGCGGGAGGTCCCACAATGAGCAGTTCTTC.